This T cell receptor (beta chain) was retrieved from a study of T cells in Graves' hyperthyroidism and ophthalmopathy. Looking at the study overall: Prior to any treatment, at the point of initial diagnosis, peripheral blood was collected.

Exclusion of a patient resulted from uncontrolled infection, other autoimmune disease, pregnancy or lactation. The investigators amplified TCR beta CDR3 regions from RNA transcripts. HTBI primers drove first-round RT-PCR of the TCR CDR3. Using its own MiXCR run on the multiplex PCR reads, TCRdb lists one record per CDR3 protein. The sample shows about 400,000 distinct CDR3 sequences, approximately 14% of them seen only once. The CDR3 sequence is 16 residues long. J gave up 1 base and V 1 base, and 3 bases lay outside the gene matches. This clonotype was picked up many times. The rearrangement uses TRBV12-3 or TRBV12-4 and TRBJ2-2, with 7 bases lining up with TRBD1. The receptor comes from a woman aged 18-29 years with Graves' hyperthyroidism. Sequences were obtained from blood. CDR3: CASSLDRGLNTGELFF. The CDR3 DNA is TGTGCCAGCAGTTTAGACAGGGGATTGAACACCGGGGAGCTGTTTTTT.